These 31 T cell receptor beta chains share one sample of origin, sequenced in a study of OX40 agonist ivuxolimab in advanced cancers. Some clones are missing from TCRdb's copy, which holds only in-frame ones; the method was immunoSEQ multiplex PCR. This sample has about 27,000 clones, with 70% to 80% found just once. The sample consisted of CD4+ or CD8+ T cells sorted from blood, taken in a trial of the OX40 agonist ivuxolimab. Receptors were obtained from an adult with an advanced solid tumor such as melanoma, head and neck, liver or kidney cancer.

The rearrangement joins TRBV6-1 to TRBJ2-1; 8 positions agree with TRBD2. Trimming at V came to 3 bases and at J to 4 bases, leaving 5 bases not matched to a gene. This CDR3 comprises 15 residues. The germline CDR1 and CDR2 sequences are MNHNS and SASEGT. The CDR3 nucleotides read TGTGCCAGCAGTGATATCGCGGGGGGTTACAATGAGCAGTTCTTC. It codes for CASSDIAGGYNEQFF.

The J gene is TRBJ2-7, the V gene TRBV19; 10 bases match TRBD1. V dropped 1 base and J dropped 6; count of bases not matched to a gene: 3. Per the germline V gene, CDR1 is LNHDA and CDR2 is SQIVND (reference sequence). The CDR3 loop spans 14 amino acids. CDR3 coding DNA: TGTGCCAGTAGTATAGTGACAGGGGGCTCCGAGCAGTACTTC. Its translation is CASSIVTGGSEQYF.

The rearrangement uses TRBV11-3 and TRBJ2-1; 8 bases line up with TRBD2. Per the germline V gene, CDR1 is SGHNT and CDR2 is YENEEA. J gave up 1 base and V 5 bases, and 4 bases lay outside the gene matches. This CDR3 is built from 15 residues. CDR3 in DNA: TGTGCCAGCAGCCCCCGGGAGGGATCCTACAATGAGCAGTTCTTC. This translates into CASSPREGSYNEQFF.

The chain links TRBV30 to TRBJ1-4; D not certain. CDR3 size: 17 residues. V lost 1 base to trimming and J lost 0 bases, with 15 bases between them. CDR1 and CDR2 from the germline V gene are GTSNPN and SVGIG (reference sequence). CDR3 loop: CAWSDSGVSTTNEKLFF. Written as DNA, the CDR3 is TGTGCCTGGAGTGATAGCGGAGTGAGCACAACTAATGAAAAACTGTTTTTT. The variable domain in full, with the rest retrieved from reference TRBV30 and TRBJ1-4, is SQTIHQWPATLVQPVGSPLSLECTVEGTSNPNLYWYRQAAGRGLQLLFYSVGIGQISSEVPQNLSASRPQDRQFILSSKKLLLSDSGFYLCAWSDSGVSTTNEKLFFGSGTQLSVL.

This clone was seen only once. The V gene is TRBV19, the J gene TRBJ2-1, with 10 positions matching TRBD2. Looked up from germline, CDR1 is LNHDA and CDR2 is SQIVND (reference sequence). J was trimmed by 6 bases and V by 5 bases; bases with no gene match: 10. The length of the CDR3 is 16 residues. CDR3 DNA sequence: TGTGCCAGTAGTTTAGCTAGCGGGAGTATCCTCAATGAGCAGTTCTTC. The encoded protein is CASSLASGSILNEQFF.

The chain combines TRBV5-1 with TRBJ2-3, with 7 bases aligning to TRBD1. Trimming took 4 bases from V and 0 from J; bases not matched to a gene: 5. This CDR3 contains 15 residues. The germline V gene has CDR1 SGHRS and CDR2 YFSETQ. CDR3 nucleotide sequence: TGCGCCAGCAGCGTTGGACAGGTGAGCACAGATACGCAGTATTTT. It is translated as CASSVGQVSTDTQYF.

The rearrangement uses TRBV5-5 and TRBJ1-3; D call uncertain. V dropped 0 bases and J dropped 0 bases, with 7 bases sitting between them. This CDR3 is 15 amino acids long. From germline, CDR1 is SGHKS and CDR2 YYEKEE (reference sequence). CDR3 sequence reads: CASSLGGLSGNTIYF. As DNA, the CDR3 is TGTGCCAGCAGCTTGGGCGGACTCTCTGGAAACACCATATATTTT. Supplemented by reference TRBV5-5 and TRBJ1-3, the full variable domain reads DAGVTQSPTHLIKTRGQQVTLRCSPISGHKSVSWYQQVLGQGPQFIFQYYEKEERGRGNFPDRFSARQFPNYSSELNVNALLLGDSALYLCASSLGGLSGNTIYFGEGSWLTVV.

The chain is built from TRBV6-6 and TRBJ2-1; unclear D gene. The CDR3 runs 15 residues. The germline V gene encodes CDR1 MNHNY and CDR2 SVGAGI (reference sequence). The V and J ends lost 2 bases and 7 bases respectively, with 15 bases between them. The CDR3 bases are TGTGCCAGCAGTTACGTCAGTCCCGATTGGAATGAGCAGTTCTTC. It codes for CASSYVSPDWNEQFF.

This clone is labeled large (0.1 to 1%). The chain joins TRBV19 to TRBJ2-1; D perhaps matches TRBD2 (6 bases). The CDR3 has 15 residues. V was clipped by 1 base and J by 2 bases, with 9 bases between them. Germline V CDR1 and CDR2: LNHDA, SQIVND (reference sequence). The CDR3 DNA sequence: TGTGCCAGTAGTATAGCGGGAGCCCCCTACAATGAGCAGTTCTTC. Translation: CASSIAGAPYNEQFF.

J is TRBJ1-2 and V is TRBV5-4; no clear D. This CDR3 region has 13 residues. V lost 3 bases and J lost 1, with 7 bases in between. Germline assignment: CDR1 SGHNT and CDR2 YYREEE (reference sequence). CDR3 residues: CASSSTYNYGYTF. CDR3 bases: TGTGCCAGCAGCTCAACTTATAACTATGGCTACACCTTC.

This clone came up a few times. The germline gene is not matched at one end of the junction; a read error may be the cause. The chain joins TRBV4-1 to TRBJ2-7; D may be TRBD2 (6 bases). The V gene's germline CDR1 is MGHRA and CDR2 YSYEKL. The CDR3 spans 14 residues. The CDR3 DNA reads TGCGCCAGCAGCCAAGATCTAACCGCTACGGGGGTGTCCTTC. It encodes CASSQDLTATGVSF.

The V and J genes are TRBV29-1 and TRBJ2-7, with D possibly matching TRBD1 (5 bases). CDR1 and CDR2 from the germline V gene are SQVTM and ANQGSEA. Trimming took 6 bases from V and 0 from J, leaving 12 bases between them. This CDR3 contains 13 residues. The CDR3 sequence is CSVVTVISYEQYF. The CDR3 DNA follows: TGCAGCGTCGTGACAGTCATCTCCTACGAGCAGTACTTC.

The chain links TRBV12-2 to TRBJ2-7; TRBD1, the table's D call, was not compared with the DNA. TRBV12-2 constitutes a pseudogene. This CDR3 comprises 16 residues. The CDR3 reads CASRLAEGTGDHEQYF. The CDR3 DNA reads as TGTGCAAGTCGCTTAGCCGAAGGGACAGGGGACCACGAGCAGTACTTC.

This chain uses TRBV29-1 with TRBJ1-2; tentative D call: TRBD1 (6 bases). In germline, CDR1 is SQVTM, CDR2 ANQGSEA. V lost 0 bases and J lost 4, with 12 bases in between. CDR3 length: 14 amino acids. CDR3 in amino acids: CSVEELGGAYGYTF. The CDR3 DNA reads TGCAGCGTTGAAGAACTCGGGGGCGCCTATGGCTACACCTTC.

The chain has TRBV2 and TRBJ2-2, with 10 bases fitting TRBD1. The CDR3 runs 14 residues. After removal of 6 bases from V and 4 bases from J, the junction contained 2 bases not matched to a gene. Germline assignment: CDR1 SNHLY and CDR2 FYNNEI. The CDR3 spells CASRTGGLTGELFF. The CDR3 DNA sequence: TGTGCCAGCAGGACAGGGGGCCTCACCGGGGAGCTGTTTTTT.

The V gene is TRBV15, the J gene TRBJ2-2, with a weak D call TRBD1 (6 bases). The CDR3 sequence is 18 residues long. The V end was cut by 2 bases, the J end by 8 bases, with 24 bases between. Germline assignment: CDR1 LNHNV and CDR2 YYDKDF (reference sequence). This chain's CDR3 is CATSRQPRQELFGGELFF. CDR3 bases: TGTGCCACCAGCAGACAACCTCGACAGGAGCTCTTCGGGGGGGAGCTGTTTTTT.

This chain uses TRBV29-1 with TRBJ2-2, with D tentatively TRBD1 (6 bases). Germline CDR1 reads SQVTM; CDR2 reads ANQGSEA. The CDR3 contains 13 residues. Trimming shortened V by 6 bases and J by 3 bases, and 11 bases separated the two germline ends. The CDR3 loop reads CSVGDTDTGELFF. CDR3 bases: TGCAGCGTAGGGGACACCGACACCGGGGAGCTGTTTTTT.

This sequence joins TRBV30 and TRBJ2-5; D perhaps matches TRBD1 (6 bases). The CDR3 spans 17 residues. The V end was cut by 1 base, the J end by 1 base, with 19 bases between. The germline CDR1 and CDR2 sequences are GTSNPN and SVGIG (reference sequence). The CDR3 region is CAWSGPQPGHFQETQYF. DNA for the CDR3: TGTGCCTGGAGTGGACCTCAACCGGGACACTTCCAAGAGACCCAGTACTTC.

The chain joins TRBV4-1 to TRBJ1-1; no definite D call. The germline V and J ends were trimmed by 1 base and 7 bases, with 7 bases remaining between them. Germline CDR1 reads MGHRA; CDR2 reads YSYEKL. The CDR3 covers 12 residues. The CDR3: CASSQVYSEAFF. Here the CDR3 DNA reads TGCGCCAGCAGCCAAGTTTACAGTGAAGCTTTCTTT.

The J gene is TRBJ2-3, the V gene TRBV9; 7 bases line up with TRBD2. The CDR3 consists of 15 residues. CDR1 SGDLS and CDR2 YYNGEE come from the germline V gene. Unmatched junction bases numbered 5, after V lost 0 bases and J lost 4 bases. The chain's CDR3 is CASSVGGGGADTQYF. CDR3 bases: TGTGCCAGCAGCGTAGGGGGCGGGGGAGCAGATACGCAGTATTTT.

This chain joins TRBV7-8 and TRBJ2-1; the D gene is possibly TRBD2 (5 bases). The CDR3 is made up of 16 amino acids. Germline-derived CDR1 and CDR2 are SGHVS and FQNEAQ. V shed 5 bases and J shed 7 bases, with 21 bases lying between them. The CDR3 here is CASSPNGQDSRNEQFF. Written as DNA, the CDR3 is TGTGCCAGCAGCCCGAATGGGCAGGACTCGCGGAATGAGCAGTTCTTC.

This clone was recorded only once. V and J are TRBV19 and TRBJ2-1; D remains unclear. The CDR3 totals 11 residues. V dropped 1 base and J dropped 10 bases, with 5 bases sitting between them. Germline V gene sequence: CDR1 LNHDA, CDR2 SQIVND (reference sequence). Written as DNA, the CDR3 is TGTGCCAGTAGTATAGGCCTCGAGCAGTTCTTC. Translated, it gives CASSIGLEQFF.

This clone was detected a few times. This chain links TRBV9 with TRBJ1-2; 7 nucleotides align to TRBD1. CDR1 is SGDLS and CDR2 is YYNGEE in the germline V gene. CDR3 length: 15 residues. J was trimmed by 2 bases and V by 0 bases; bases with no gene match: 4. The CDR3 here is CASSVGQGANYGYTF. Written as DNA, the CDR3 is TGTGCCAGCAGCGTAGGACAGGGCGCAAACTATGGCTACACCTTC.

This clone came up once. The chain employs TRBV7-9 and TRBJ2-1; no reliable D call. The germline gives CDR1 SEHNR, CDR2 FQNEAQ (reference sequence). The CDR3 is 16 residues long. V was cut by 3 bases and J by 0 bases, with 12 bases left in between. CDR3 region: CASSFSEIGSYNEQFF. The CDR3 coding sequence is TGTGCCAGCAGCTTCTCTGAAATCGGCTCCTACAATGAGCAGTTCTTC.

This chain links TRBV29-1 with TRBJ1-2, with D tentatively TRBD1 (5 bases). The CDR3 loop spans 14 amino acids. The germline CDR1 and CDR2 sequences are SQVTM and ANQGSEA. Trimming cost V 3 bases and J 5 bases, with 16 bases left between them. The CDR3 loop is CSVDAGAGLYGYTF. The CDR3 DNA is TGCAGCGTTGACGCCGGGGCAGGGCTATATGGCTACACCTTC.

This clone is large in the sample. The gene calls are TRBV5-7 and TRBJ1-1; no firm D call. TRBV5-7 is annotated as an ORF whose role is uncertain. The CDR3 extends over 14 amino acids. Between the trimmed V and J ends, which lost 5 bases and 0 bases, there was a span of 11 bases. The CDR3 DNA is TGTGCCAGCAGTCCCTATCGCTTGAACACTGAAGCTTTCTTT. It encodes CASSPYRLNTEAFF.

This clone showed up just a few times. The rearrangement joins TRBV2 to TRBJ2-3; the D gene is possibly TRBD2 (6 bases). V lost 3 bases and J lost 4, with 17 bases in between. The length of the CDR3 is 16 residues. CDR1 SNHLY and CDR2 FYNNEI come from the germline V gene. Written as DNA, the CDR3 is TGTGCCAGCAGTGAGGGAAATCCGGGAGTGCCAGATACGCAGTATTTT. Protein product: CASSEGNPGVPDTQYF.

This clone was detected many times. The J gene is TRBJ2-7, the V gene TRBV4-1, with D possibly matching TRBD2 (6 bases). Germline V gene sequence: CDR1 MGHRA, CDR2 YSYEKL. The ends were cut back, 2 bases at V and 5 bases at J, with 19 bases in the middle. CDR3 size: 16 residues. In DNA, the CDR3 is TGCGCCAGCAGCCAACAGGGACTCGCTAGGCCCGACGAGCAGTACTTC. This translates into CASSQQGLARPDEQYF.

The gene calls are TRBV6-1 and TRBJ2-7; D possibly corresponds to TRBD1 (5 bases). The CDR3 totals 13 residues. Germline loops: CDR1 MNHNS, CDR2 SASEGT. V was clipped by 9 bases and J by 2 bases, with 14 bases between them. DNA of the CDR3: TGTGCCAGTAGAATCCAGGGTCCCTACGAGCAGTACTTC. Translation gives CASRIQGPYEQYF.

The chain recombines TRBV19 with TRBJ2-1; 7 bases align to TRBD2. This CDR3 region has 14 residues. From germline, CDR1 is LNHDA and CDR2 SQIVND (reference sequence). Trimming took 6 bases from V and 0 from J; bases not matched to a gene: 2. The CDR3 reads CASSGGSSYNEQFF. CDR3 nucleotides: TGTGCCAGTAGCGGGGGGAGCTCCTACAATGAGCAGTTCTTC.

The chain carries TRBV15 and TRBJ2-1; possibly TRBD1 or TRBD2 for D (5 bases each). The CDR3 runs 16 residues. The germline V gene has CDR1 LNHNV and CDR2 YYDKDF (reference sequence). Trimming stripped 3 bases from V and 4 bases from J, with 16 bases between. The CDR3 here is CATSSPGPVGYNEQFF. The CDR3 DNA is TGTGCCACCAGCAGCCCGGGACCCGTGGGTTACAATGAGCAGTTCTTC.